The table lists the clone carrying this TCR beta chain with many counts. The target antigen is unknown. The data derive from a study of T cell repertoires in cytomegalovirus infection. Study details: Matching HLA type, along with CMV infection, was indicated by public TCR beta signatures.

General study points: Dominating the ex vivo response were TCR beta clonotypes that were CMV-specific and HLA-C-restricted. Carriers of CMV plus the relevant HLA were identified by cumulative public TCR beta family frequency.

TCRdb re-called the reads through MiXCR, storing one row per CDR3 protein. The data contain about 530,000 distinct CDR3 sequences, about a quarter of them singletons. This sequence originates from a human donor in good health (CMV status not recorded). Some clones in this sample may be carry-over from other donors' samples. Sample: PBMCs.

The CDR3 DNA is TGTGCCAGCAGTCCAAGTGGGCAGAGGTATGGCTACACCTTC. As protein: CASSPSGQRYGYTF. The chain joins TRBV12-3 or TRBV12-4 to TRBJ1-2; D is unclear. The CDR3 covers 14 residues. The V end lost 5 bases, the J end lost 5 bases, and 15 bases lay between the germline ends.